This TCR beta chain was found in a study of identical twins. Study-level points and caveats: Fewer insertions marked abundant cord blood beta clonotypes; young adult naive trended weakly, memory not at all. Twin sharing of out-of-frame TCR alpha was underestimated by models in monozygotic pairs.

TCRdb reanalysed the 5' RACE reads using MiXCR and keeps one entry per CDR3 protein. The table includes roughly 200,000 distinct CDR3 sequences, roughly 7.5% detected once. About this clonotype: The antigen is unknown.

CDR3 length: 16 residues. Germline V lookup: CDR1 SGHTA, CDR2 FQGNSA. The V and J ends lost 1 base and 2 bases respectively, with 14 bases between them. The same sample was also studied in work on yellow fever vaccine responses in identical twins.

The chain carries TRBV7-2 and TRBJ2-5, with a weak D call TRBD2 (5 bases). Sequencing used memory (CD45RO+) T cells sorted from blood. The sequence derives from a woman younger than 30 in good health. This CDR3 reads CASSLVGGLTQETQYF. In DNA, the CDR3 is TGTGCCAGCAGCTTAGTCGGAGGTTTGACTCAAGAGACCCAGTACTTC.